The clone carrying this T cell receptor beta chain turned up a few times. Its cognate antigen is unknown. The V end lost 4 bases, the J end lost 6 bases, and 16 bases lay between the germline ends. The CDR3 runs to 15 residues. Germline V gene lookup returns CDR1 SGHAT and CDR2 FQNNGV. Every isolated RNA sample was fully reverse transcribed, so sequencing captured expressed TCRB transcripts. Assay: immunoSEQ multiplex PCR; the TCRdb copy retains only in-frame clones and omits some. The sample has some 640,000 clones; roughly 13% are singletons. This sample was taken from a study of beta chain features in type 1 diabetes. Overall study findings and caveats: Among patients with Type 1 diabetes, TCRB CDR3s were moderately but significantly shorter in every one of the four CD4+ subsets.

J is TRBJ2-4 and V is TRBV11-2, with TRBD1 as a possible D gene (5 bases). Source material: naive CD4+ T cells from blood. The sequence was collected from a man aged 18 to 30 with type 1 diabetes. The CDR3 DNA reads TGTGCCAGCAGCTCGCTTACCCAGGGCGGAAACATTCAGTACTTC. Encoded protein: CASSSLTQGGNIQYF.